This T cell receptor beta chain was sequenced in a study of blood T cell repertoires in COVID-19. V shed 3 bases and J 0 bases; nucleotides not matched to a gene: 8. The CDR3 totals 17 residues. Germline V lookup: CDR1 KGHSH, CDR2 LQKENI. Using immunoSEQ multiplex PCR, the repertoire was profiled, and TCRdb retains in-frame clones only, with some absent. The sample shows 200,000 or so clones, 85% to 90% of them seen only once. The rearrangement uses TRBV18 and TRBJ2-7, with 10 nucleotides matching TRBD2. The origin of this receptor is a woman aged 18-29 years in a cohort exposed to, infected with or recovered from COVID-19 (not recorded which). The sample comprised PBMCs or T cells enriched from blood (not recorded which). Here the CDR3 reads CASSPNGLAEISYEQYF. The CDR3 DNA reads as TGTGCCAGCTCACCTAATGGACTAGCGGAAATCTCCTACGAGCAGTACTTC.